This entry lists 14 T cell receptor beta chains sequenced from one sample in a study of shared clonotypes between healthy human individuals (dated by TCRdb to the early 2020s). The library relied on the immunoSEQ multiplex PCR assay. TCRdb provides this immuneACCESS table in a form limited to in-frame rearrangements. Some clones are lacking; in checked studies, under half of them reflect an unresolved V gene, and why the rest are absent is not known. The sample table records roughly 1,500,000 clones; around 98% of these occur just once. Jointly, the top ten make up about 0.42% of the sample. Sequencing was performed on naive CD4+ T cells sorted from blood. The cell subset or site label on this specimen signifies: CD45RA+ positively selected. Receptors originate from a man younger than 45 in good health.

The chain uses TRBV5-1 and TRBJ2-1, with 10 bases that match TRBD2. This CDR3 has 16 amino acids. The V and J ends lost 0 bases and 8 bases, in that order; junction bases with no gene match: 8. Germline V CDR1 and CDR2: SGHRS, YFSETQ. The CDR3 DNA reads TGCGCCAGCAGCTTGGATCGTAGCGGGAGGAACCATGAGCAGTTCTTC. It codes for CASSLDRSGRNHEQFF.

The J gene is TRBJ2-6, the V gene TRBV4-2; no clear D. The V gene's germline CDR1 is LGHNA and CDR2 YNFKEQ. This CDR3 spans 16 amino acids. Deletions cut 4 bases from V and 0 bases from J, with 10 bases between. The CDR3 region has the DNA TGTGCCAGCAGCCGGCGACCGAGCTCTGGGGCCAACGTCCTGACTTTC. It yields the protein CASSRRPSSGANVLTF.

J is TRBJ1-3 and V is TRBV11-2, with D hard to call. The germline CDR1 and CDR2 sequences are SGHAT and FQNNGV. V was cut by 1 base and J by 0 bases, with 7 bases left in between. The CDR3 is 15 amino acids. The CDR3 coding sequence is TGTGCCAGCAGCTTAGTGGGGAGCTCTGGAAACACCATATATTTT. Encoded protein: CASSLVGSSGNTIYF.

The chain uses TRBV29-1 and TRBJ1-2; unclear D gene. Trimming shortened V by 4 bases and J by 1 base, and 7 bases separated the two germline ends. This CDR3 comprises 12 residues. In germline, CDR1 is SQVTM, CDR2 ANQGSEA. DNA for the CDR3: TGCAGCGTTGGATCTATTAACTATGGCTACACCTTC. The encoded protein is CSVGSINYGYTF.

The chain couples TRBV6-5 to TRBJ1-2; D ambiguous. Germline loops: CDR1 MNHEY, CDR2 SVGAGI. The CDR3 spans 14 residues. The ends were cut back, 5 bases at V and 2 bases at J, with 12 bases in the middle. This chain's CDR3 is CASSPWAANYGYTF. CDR3 in DNA: TGTGCCAGCAGTCCGTGGGCAGCCAACTATGGCTACACCTTC.

CDR3 amino acids: CASTRTSGTYNEQFF. Written as DNA, the CDR3 is TGTGCCAGCACCCGGACTAGCGGGACCTACAATGAGCAGTTCTTC. The chain joins TRBV27 to TRBJ2-1; 12 bases are a match to TRBD2. CDR1 MNHEY and CDR2 SMNVEV come from the germline V gene (reference sequence). V was pared by 7 bases and J by 2 bases, with 3 bases of the junction left unmatched. CDR3 size: 15 residues.

J is TRBJ2-1 and V is TRBV11-3; no firm D call. The CDR3 runs 12 residues. Germline CDR1 SGHNT, CDR2 YENEEA. Trimming shortened V by 2 bases and J by 5 bases, and 4 bases separated the two germline ends. CDR3 region: CASSLTNNEQFF. The CDR3 DNA reads TGTGCCAGCAGCTTAACTAACAATGAGCAGTTCTTC.

The gene calls are TRBV18 and TRBJ1-5, with no clear D. The CDR3 runs 15 residues. Germline CDR1 is KGHSH and CDR2 is LQKENI. The V end was cut by 0 bases, the J end by 8 bases, with 14 bases between. CDR3 sequence reads: CASSPPSGGGKPQHF. DNA of the CDR3: TGTGCCAGCTCACCACCAAGTGGAGGAGGGAAGCCCCAGCATTTT.

V and J are TRBV18 and TRBJ2-3; D gene uncertain. Trimming left V 4 bases short and J 0 bases short, with 17 bases between. This CDR3 contains 17 residues. CDR1 and CDR2 from the germline V gene are KGHSH and LQKENI. DNA of the CDR3: TGTGCCAGCTCACTCTTCGGGCTGCAGTCTAGCACAGATACGCAGTATTTT. It specifies CASSLFGLQSSTDTQYF.

The V call is TRBV2, the J call TRBJ2-7, with D possibly TRBD2 on 6 matching bases. Germline CDR1 reads SNHLY; CDR2 reads FYNNEI. The length of the CDR3 is 13 residues. Deletions cut 1 base from V and 3 bases from J, with 7 bases between. CDR3 region: CASSEVEGYEQYF. CDR3 in DNA: TGTGCCAGCAGTGAAGTGGAGGGCTACGAGCAGTACTTC.

The chain uses TRBV5-1 and TRBJ1-3; D remains unclear. This CDR3 has 16 amino acids. The V end lost 0 bases, the J end lost 0 bases, and 10 bases lay between the germline ends. CDR1 and CDR2 from the germline V gene are SGHRS and YFSETQ. The CDR3 DNA reads as TGCGCCAGCAGCTTGGGTACTTACCCCTCTGGAAACACCATATATTTT. Its translation: CASSLGTYPSGNTIYF.

V and J are TRBV10-3 and TRBJ2-5; 7 nucleotides line up with TRBD2. Germline loops: CDR1 ENHRY, CDR2 SYGVKD. V lost 3 bases and J lost 5; bases outside the gene matches: 12. CDR3 size: 16 residues. This CDR3 reads CAISEGSGVGMETQYF. Here the CDR3 DNA reads TGTGCCATCAGTGAAGGAAGCGGGGTAGGAATGGAGACCCAGTACTTC.

This clone was picked up one time. The chain joins TRBV5-4 to TRBJ2-2, with TRBD2 matching over 7 bases. Germline CDR1 is SGHNT and CDR2 is YYREEE (reference sequence). With 2 bases clipped from V and 4 bases from J, the junction kept 5 bases outside the gene matches. The CDR3 length is 15 residues. CDR3 sequence reads: CASSFWGGRTGELFF. The DNA of the CDR3 is TGTGCCAGCAGCTTCTGGGGAGGGCGCACCGGGGAGCTGTTTTTT.

This clone was seen once. The chain has TRBV6-1 and TRBJ2-3, with D perhaps TRBD1 or TRBD2 (6 bases each). The CDR3 has 13 residues. CDR1 and CDR2 from the germline V gene are MNHNS and SASEGT. Trimming cost V 3 bases and J 8 bases, with 12 bases left between them. As DNA, the CDR3 is TGTGCCAGCAGTGATGGGGGGCGGAGTACGCAGTATTTT. Its protein is CASSDGGRSTQYF.